This T cell receptor beta chain is from a study of blood T cell repertoires in COVID-19. Study information: Sites in the United States, Italy and Spain provided acute and convalescent COVID-19 samples. PBMCs, B-cell-depleted T cells, or T cells were the source of the cDNA or gDNA that made up the material.

From germline, CDR1 is ENHRY and CDR2 SYGVKD. The CDR3 consists of 15 residues. The V end lost 10 bases, the J end lost 2 bases, and 20 bases lay between the germline ends. In the authors' workflow: Reference gene primer amplification gave estimated nucleated cell counts. Method: immunoSEQ multiplex PCR; TCRdb's copy keeps in-frame clones and lacks some. D and trimming were read from the DNA, whereas the V and J calls and clone size are those reported in that table. This sample has over 100,000 clones, with about 70% found just once. Sequenced: peripheral blood. The chain employs TRBV10-3 and TRBJ2-5; D might be TRBD2 (6 bases). This TCR derives from a woman in her seventies with acute or convalescent COVID-19. In DNA form, the CDR3 reads TGTGCCACCTCTTCTTCTCGGGGGACTCAAGAGACCCAGTACTTC. It yields the protein CATSSSRGTQETQYF.